This TCR beta chain stems from a study of blood T cell repertoires in COVID-19. The protocol was immunoSEQ multiplex PCR, while the TCRdb copy is restricted to in-frame clones and leaves out a portion. The sample shows approximately 89,000 clones, nearly 95% of them seen only once. This clonotype was sampled from a human donor with active COVID-19. The donor label of this sample is uncertain. Source material: peripheral blood.

CDR3 bases: TGTGCCAGCAGTTTATTTAGGCAGGGCACCTATGGCTACACCTTC. This translates into CASSLFRQGTYGYTF. The chain is built from TRBV27 and TRBJ1-2; D is perhaps TRBD1 (5 bases). In germline, CDR1 is MNHEY, CDR2 SMNVEV (reference sequence). CDR3 length: 15 amino acids. The V end was cut by 1 base, the J end by 4 bases, with 13 bases between.